These 18 T cell receptor beta chains were sequenced from one sample in a study of cytomegalovirus exposure and HLA in healthy donors. PCR used 60 Vbeta primers and 13 Jbeta primers. Only in-frame clones appear in the TCRdb table, and some are missing; sequencing was by immunoSEQ multiplex PCR. The sample has around 300,000 clones, approximately 90% seen once. The sequenced sample consisted of PBMCs. These receptors all stem from a woman aged 18-29 years in good health and CMV-seronegative.

This clone appeared a single time. The genes are TRBV7-9 and TRBJ2-7; possibly TRBD1 for D (6 bases). Germline V CDR1 and CDR2: SEHNR, FQNEAQ (reference sequence). The CDR3 sequence is 13 residues long. V lost 4 bases and J lost 7, with 14 bases in between. This CDR3 is CASSSTGSGEQYF. Written as DNA, the CDR3 is TGTGCCAGCAGCTCCACAGGGTCTGGAGAGCAGTACTTC.

The gene calls are TRBV13 and TRBJ1-1, with TRBD1 as a possible D gene (5 bases). From germline, CDR1 is PRHDT and CDR2 FYEKMQ (reference sequence). The CDR3 loop spans 15 amino acids. Trimming removed 3 bases from V and 1 base from J, with 12 bases in between. DNA of the CDR3: TGTGCCAGCAGCTTTGGGCGGGGGGAGAACACTGAAGCTTTCTTT. It yields the protein CASSFGRGENTEAFF. Full variable domain (outside the CDR3, taken from reference TRBV13 and TRBJ1-1): AAGVIQSPRHLIKEKRETATLKCYPIPRHDTVYWYQQGPGQDPQFLISFYEKMQSDKGSIPDRFSAQQFSDYHSELNMSSLELGDSALYFCASSFGRGENTEAFFGQGTRLTVV.

V is TRBV13 and J is TRBJ2-7, with 10 bases lining up with TRBD1. With 4 bases clipped from V and 4 bases from J, the junction kept 13 bases outside the gene matches. Germline CDR1 reads PRHDT; CDR2 reads FYEKMQ (reference sequence). The CDR3 sequence is 17 residues long. CDR3 sequence reads: CASSSQGERDRGYEQYF. The CDR3 DNA sequence: TGTGCCAGCAGCTCGCAGGGGGAGAGGGACAGGGGATACGAGCAGTACTTC.

V is TRBV11-1 and J is TRBJ1-1; D might be TRBD1 (5 bases). This CDR3 contains 14 residues. Trimming took 2 bases from V and 4 from J, leaving 11 bases between them. CDR1 and CDR2 from the germline V gene are SGHAT and FQDESV (reference sequence). The CDR3 DNA is TGTGCCAGCAGCTTACAGGGCACGGGCACTGAAGCTTTCTTT. This sequence encodes CASSLQGTGTEAFF.

This chain joins TRBV7-8 and TRBJ2-5; 8 nucleotides match TRBD2. The J call is doubtful: the DNA matches TRBJ2-7 better. CDR3 length: 15 residues. CDR1 is SGHVS and CDR2 is FQNEAQ in the germline V gene. The CDR3 bases are TGTGCCAGCAGCTTAGGGTCCGGGGGGGGCTACGAGCAGTACTTC. It specifies CASSLGSGGGYEQYF.

The rearrangement links TRBV6-6 to TRBJ1-3, with 7 bases aligning to TRBD1. This CDR3 is 15 amino acids long. V lost 6 bases and J lost 2; bases outside the gene matches: 7. The germline V gene encodes CDR1 MNHNY and CDR2 SVGAGI (reference sequence). CDR3 DNA: TGTGCCAGCAGAGAACAGGGGTATACTGGAAACACCATATATTTT. Translating gives CASREQGYTGNTIYF.

This clone was detected once. The chain is built from TRBV5-1 and TRBJ2-5, with unresolved D. The CDR3 has 12 amino acids. Germline V CDR1 and CDR2: SGHRS, YFSETQ. V was clipped by 4 bases and J by 4 bases, with 8 bases between them. The CDR3 DNA reads TGCGCCAGCAGCCTTTTCCCAGAGACCCAGTACTTC. This gives the protein CASSLFPETQYF. The variable domain in full, completed from reference TRBV5-1 and TRBJ2-5, reads KAGVTQTPRYLIKTRGQQVTLSCSPISGHRSVSWYQQTPGQGLQFLFEYFSETQRNKGNFPGRFSGRQFSNSRSEMNVSTLELGDSALYLCASSLFPETQYFGPGTRLLVL.

This chain joins TRBV11-2 and TRBJ2-1, with 9 positions matching TRBD1. The CDR3 has 15 amino acids. The ends lost 3 bases at V and 8 bases at J; junction bases unmatched: 8. CDR1 and CDR2 from the germline V gene are SGHAT and FQNNGV. The CDR3 sequence is CASSLPGQGEDEQFF. CDR3 DNA: TGTGCCAGCAGCTTGCCGGGACAGGGCGAAGATGAGCAGTTCTTC.

The rearrangement uses TRBV27 and TRBJ1-2; 8 bases align to TRBD1. Germline V CDR1 and CDR2: MNHEY, SMNVEV (reference sequence). The CDR3 has 15 residues. V shed 4 bases, J shed 5 bases, and the junction held 9 bases outside the gene matches. The CDR3 loop is CASSSRDRPLYGYTF. Written as DNA, the CDR3 is TGTGCCAGCAGTTCCCGGGACAGGCCTCTATATGGCTACACCTTC.

The chain uses TRBV4-1 and TRBJ2-7, with D tentatively TRBD1 (5 bases). Germline V gene lookup returns CDR1 MGHRA and CDR2 YSYEKL. This CDR3 has 15 residues. The germline V and J ends were trimmed by 0 bases and 0 bases, with 9 bases remaining between them. The CDR3 DNA reads TGCGCCAGCAGCCAAGAATCAGGGAACTCCTACGAGCAGTACTTC. Translated: CASSQESGNSYEQYF.

This chain links TRBV11-2 with TRBJ1-2, with no clear D. Germline values: CDR1 SGHAT, CDR2 FQNNGV. CDR3 length equals 13 residues. V shed 3 bases and J shed 7 bases, with 12 bases lying between them. The CDR3 spells CASSFPAGSGYTF. The CDR3 DNA reads as TGTGCCAGCAGCTTCCCGGCGGGGTCTGGCTACACCTTC.

The rearrangement links TRBV25-1 to TRBJ1-1; 8 bases are shared with TRBD1. V lost 2 bases and J lost 3; bases outside the gene matches: 5. CDR1 MGHDK and CDR2 SYGVNS come from the germline V gene. This CDR3 has 15 residues. CDR3 residues: CASSEIGTGHTEAFF. The CDR3 nucleotides read TGTGCCAGCAGTGAAATCGGGACAGGACACACTGAAGCTTTCTTT.

V usage is TRBV5-1 and J usage is TRBJ2-3; 10 nucleotides agree with TRBD1. Losses at the gene ends were 7 bases for V and 7 bases for J; bases not matched to a gene: 6. The CDR3 extends over 13 amino acids. Germline CDR1 reads SGHRS; CDR2 reads YFSETQ. CDR3 nucleotides: TGCGCCAGCCGGGACAGGGGACGCAATACGCAGTATTTT. This codes for CASRDRGRNTQYF.

This rearrangement joins TRBV15 to TRBJ1-4; no clear D. The V gene lost 6 bases and the J gene lost 2 bases, with 13 bases spanning the gap. CDR1 is LNHNV, CDR2 YYDKDF, per germline (reference sequence). The CDR3 is 15 residues long. Here the CDR3 DNA reads TGTGCCACCAGTTCTGTCCCTCGTACTAATGAAAAACTGTTTTTT. Encoded protein: CATSSVPRTNEKLFF. Full variable domain (remainder filled in from reference TRBV15 and TRBJ1-4): DAMVIQNPRYQVTQFGKPVTLSCSQTLNHNVMYWYQQKSSQAPKLLFHYYDKDFNNEADTPDNFQSRRPNTSFCFLDIRSPGLGDTAMYLCATSSVPRTNEKLFFGSGTQLSVL.

This clone was detected only a few times. The rearrangement uses TRBV7-9 and TRBJ2-5, with D unresolved. The J call may be wrong; the DNA end is better matched by TRBJ2-7. Per germline, CDR1 SEHNR and CDR2 FQNEAQ (reference sequence). This CDR3 contains 13 residues. The CDR3 spells CASSLDSPYEQYF. The CDR3 DNA follows: TGTGCCAGCAGCTTAGACAGTCCCTACGAGCAGTACTTC.

The count of this clone is one. The gene calls are TRBV6-4 and TRBJ1-1, with 8 bases identical to TRBD1. Trimming took 6 bases from V and 4 from J; bases not matched to a gene: 4. Germline V gives CDR1 MRHNA, CDR2 SNTAGT. The CDR3 sequence is 13 residues long. The DNA of the CDR3 is TGTGCCAGCAGGGGACAGGACCGCACTGAAGCTTTCTTT. It yields the protein CASRGQDRTEAFF.

This clone was observed a single time. The chain joins TRBV7-9 to TRBJ2-7, with 8 bases identical to TRBD2. The V and J ends lost 4 bases and 1 base, in that order; junction bases with no gene match: 9. The length of the CDR3 is 16 residues. Germline lookup yields CDR1 SEHNR and CDR2 FQNEAQ (reference sequence). The CDR3 sequence: CASSSTGGAGSYEQYF. CDR3 DNA: TGTGCCAGCAGCTCAACCGGGGGGGCCGGGTCCTACGAGCAGTACTTC.

As concerns this clone: The same CDR3 is also encoded by other DNA sequences in this sample. The V gene is TRBV5-1, the J gene TRBJ2-1, with TRBD2 matching over 9 bases. From germline, CDR1 is SGHRS and CDR2 YFSETQ. This CDR3 has 15 amino acids. V lost 3 bases, J lost 2 bases, and 3 bases stayed unmatched. CDR3 bases: TGCGCCAGCAGCTCTGGCGGGGGGGCCTACAATGAGCAGTTCTTC. This gives the protein CASSSGGGAYNEQFF.